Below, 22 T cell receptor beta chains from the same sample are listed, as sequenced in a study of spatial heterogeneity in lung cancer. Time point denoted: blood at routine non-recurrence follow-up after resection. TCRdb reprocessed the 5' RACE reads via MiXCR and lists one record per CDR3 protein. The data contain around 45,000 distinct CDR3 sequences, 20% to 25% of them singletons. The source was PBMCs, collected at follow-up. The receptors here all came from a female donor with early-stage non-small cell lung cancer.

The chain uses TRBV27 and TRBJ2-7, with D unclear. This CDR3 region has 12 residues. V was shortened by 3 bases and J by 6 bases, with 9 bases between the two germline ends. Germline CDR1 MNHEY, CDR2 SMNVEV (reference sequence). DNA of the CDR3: TGTGCCAGCAGTTTTCCCGGCTCCGAGCAGTACTTC. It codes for CASSFPGSEQYF.

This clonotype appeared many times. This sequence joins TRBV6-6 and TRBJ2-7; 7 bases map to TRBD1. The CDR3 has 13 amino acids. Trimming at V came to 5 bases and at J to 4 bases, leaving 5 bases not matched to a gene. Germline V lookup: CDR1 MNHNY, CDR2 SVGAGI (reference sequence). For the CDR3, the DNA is TGTGCCAGCAGTCTCACAGGGGTATACGAGCAGTACGTC. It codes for CASSLTGVYEQYV.

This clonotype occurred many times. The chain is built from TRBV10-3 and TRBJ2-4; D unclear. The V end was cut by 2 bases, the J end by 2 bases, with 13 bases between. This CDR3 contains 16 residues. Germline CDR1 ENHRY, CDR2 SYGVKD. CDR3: CAISEQTALSKNIQYF. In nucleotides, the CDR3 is TGTGCCATCAGTGAGCAAACAGCCCTCTCCAAAAACATTCAGTACTTC.

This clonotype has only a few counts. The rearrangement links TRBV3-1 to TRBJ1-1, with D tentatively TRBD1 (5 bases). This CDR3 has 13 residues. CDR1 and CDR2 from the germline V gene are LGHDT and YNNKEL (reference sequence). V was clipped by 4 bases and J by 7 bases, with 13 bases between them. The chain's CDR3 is CASSRLGGDEAFF. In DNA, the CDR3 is TGTGCCAGCAGCCGACTTGGGGGGGATGAAGCTTTCTTT.

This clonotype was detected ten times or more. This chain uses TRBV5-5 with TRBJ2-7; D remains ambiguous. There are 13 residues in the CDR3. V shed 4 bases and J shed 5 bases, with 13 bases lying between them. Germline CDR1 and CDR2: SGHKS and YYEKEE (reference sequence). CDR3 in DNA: TGTGCCAGCAGCGCAGTAAACACCGACGAGCAGTACGTC. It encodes CASSAVNTDEQYV.

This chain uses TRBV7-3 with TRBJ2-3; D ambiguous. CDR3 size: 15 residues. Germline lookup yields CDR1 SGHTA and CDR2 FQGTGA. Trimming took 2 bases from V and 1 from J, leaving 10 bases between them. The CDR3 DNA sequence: TGTGCCAGCAGCTTAGTCGCAGGTCGCACAGATACGCAGTATTTT. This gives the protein CASSLVAGRTDTQYF.

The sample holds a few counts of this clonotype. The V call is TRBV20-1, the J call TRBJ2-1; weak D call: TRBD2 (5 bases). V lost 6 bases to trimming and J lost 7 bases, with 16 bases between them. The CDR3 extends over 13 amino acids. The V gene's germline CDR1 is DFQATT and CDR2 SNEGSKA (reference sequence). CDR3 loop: CSARRAGRNEQFF. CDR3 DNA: TGCAGTGCAAGGCGGGCCGGACGGAATGAGCAGTTCTTC.

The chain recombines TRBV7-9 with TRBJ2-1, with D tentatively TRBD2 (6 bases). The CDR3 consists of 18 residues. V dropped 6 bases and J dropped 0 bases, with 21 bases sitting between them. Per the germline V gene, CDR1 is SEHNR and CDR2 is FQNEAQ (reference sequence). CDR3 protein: CASREGLFPKFSYNEQFF. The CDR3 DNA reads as TGTGCCAGCAGGGAAGGACTATTCCCGAAATTCTCCTACAATGAGCAGTTCTTC.

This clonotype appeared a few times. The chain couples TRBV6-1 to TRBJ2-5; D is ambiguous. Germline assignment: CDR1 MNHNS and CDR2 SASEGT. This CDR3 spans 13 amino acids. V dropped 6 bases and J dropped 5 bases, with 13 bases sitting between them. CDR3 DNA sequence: TGTGCCAGCAGCCCCCGACAAATGGAGACCCAGTACTTC. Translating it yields CASSPRQMETQYF.

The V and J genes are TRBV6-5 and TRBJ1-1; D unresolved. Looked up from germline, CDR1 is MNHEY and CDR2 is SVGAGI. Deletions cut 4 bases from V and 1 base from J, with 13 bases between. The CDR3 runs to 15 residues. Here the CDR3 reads CASSFSTIPNTEAFF. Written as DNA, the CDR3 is TGTGCCAGCAGTTTTTCGACCATACCGAACACTGAAGCTTTCTTT.

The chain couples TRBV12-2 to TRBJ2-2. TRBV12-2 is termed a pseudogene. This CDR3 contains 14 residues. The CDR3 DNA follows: TGTGCAAGTCGCACCTTATGGAAAACCGGGGAGCTGTTTTTT. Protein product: CASRTLWKTGELFF.

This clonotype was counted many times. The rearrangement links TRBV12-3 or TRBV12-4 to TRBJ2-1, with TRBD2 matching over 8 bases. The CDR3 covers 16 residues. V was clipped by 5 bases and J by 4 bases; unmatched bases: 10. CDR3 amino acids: CASSPLLAVMYNEQFF. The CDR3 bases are TGTGCCAGCAGTCCTCTACTAGCGGTCATGTACAATGAGCAGTTCTTC.

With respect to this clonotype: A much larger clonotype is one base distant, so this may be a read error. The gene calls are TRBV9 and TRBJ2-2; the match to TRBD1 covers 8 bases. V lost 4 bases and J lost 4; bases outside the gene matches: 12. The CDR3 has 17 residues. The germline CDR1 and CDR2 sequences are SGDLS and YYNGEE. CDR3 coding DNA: TGTGCCAGCAGCACAACGACCGGGACAGGCCCCACCGGGGAGCTGTTTTTT. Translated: CASSTTTGTGPTGELFF.

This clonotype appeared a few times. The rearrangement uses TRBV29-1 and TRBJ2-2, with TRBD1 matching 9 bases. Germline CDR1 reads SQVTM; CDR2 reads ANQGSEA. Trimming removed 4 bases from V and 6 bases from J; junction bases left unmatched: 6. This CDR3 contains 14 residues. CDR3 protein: CSVVGDRAPGELFF. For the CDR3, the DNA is TGCAGCGTTGTGGGGGACAGGGCCCCCGGGGAGCTGTTTTTT.

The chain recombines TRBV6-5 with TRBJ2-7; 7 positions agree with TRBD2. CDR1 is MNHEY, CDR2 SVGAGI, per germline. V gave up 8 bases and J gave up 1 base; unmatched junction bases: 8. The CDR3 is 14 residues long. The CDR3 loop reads CASRRRELSYEQYF. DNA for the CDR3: TGTGCCAGCCGGAGGCGGGAGTTATCCTACGAGCAGTACTTC.

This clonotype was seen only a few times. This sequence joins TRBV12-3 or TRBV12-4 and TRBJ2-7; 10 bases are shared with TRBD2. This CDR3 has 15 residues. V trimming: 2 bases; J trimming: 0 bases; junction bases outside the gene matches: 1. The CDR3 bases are TGTGCCAGCAGTTTACTAGCGGGAGCCTCCTACGAGCAGTACTTC. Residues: CASSLLAGASYEQYF.

CDR3 sequence (DNA): TGTGCCAGCAGTCCTCAGTTAGCGGGGACCTTTAGCGAGCAGTACTTC. This translates into CASSPQLAGTFSEQYF. The V and J genes are TRBV12-3 or TRBV12-4 and TRBJ2-7; 8 bases fit TRBD2. The CDR3 consists of 16 residues. With 5 bases clipped from V and 6 bases from J, the junction kept 15 bases outside the gene matches.

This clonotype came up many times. CDR3 protein: CASSPRGGLNTDTQYF. The CDR3, as DNA: TGTGCCAGCAGCCCCCGGGGGGGATTAAACACAGATACGCAGTATTTT. This chain links TRBV11-2 with TRBJ2-3; 8 bases are a match to TRBD2. V lost 5 bases, J lost 2 bases, and 9 bases stayed unmatched. Germline-derived CDR1 and CDR2 are SGHAT and FQNNGV. This CDR3 is built from 16 residues.

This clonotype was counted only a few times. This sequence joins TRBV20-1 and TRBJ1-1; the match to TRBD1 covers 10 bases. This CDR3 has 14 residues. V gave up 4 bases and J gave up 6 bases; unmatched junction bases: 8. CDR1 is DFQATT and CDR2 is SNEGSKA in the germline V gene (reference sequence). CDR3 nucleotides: TGCAGTGCTAAGGACAGGGGGGGGACGCCTGAAGCTTTCTTT. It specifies CSAKDRGGTPEAFF.

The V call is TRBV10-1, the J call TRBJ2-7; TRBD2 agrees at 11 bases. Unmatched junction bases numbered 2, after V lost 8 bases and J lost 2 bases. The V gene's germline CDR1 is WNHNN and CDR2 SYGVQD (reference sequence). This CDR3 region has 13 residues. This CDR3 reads CASSTSGTYEQYF. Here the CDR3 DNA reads TGCGCCAGCTCGACTAGCGGGACCTACGAGCAGTACTTC.

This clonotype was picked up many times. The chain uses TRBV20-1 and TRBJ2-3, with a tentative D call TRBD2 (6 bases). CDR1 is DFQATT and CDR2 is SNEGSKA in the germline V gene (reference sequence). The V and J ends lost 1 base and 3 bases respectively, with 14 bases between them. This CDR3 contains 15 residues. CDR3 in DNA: TGCAGTGCTAGAGGCAGCGGAGGGGAAACAGATACGCAGTATTTT. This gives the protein CSARGSGGETDTQYF.

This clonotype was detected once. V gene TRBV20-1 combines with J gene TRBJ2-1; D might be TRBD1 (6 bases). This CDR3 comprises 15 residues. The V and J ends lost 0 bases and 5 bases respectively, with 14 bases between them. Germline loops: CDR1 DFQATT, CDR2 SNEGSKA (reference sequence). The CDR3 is CSARDPDRSNNEQFF. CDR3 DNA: TGCAGTGCTAGAGACCCGGACAGATCCAACAATGAGCAGTTCTTC.